Listed below are T cell receptor beta chains from one sample, sequenced in a study of T-cell memory formation after mild COVID-19. TCRdb re-analysed the 5' RACE reads in MiXCR, keeping a single row per CDR3 protein. The sample includes approximately 340,000 distinct CDR3 sequences, 15% to 20% of them seen just once. The sample comprised PBMCs or a T cell subset sorted from them (not recorded which). These receptors originate from a man younger than 35 who had mild COVID-19 (a few samples of this study predate the infection). Cell type and time point are not known. Each CDR3 is given with its conserved first and last residue. D genes are given only for firm matches. Where a row states a size, it is once, few, many or the class of an expanded clone; other rows omit it.

d_call | cdr3_length | j_call | v_call | clone_size | cdr3_aa | cdr3_nt
. | 15 | TRBJ1-1 | TRBV7-9 | . | CASSPQTQGTPEAFF | TGTGCCAGCAGCCCCCAGACCCAGGGCACCCCTGAAGCTTTCTTT
. | 14 | TRBJ1-5 | TRBV4-1 | . | CASSQDPDHQPQHF | TGCGCCAGCAGCCAAGATCCAGACCATCAGCCCCAGCATTTT
. | 12 | TRBJ2-7 | TRBV7-9 | many | CASSPDGYEQYF | TGTGCCAGCAGCCCGGACGGGTACGAGCAGTACTTC
. | 16 | TRBJ2-6 | TRBV12-3/TRBV12-4 | . | CASSSGLSSGANVLTF | TGTGCCAGCAGCTCGGGCCTTAGCTCTGGGGCCAACGTCCTGACTTTC
TRBD2 | 17 | TRBJ2-1 | TRBV5-1 | . | CASSLTLTSGGYNEQFF | TGCGCCAGCAGCTTGACCTTGACTAGCGGGGGGTACAATGAGCAGTTCTTC
TRBD2 | 14 | TRBJ2-3 | TRBV20-1 | . | CSALVPRGEDTQYF | TGCAGTGCCTTAGTCCCCCGGGGGGAGGATACGCAGTATTTT
TRBD1 | 15 | TRBJ2-5 | TRBV15 | . | CATSIPGTGEETQYF | TGTGCCACCAGCATACCTGGGACAGGGGAAGAGACCCAGTACTTC
. | 14 | TRBJ2-7 | TRBV18 | few | CASSLPDRQYEQYF | TGTGCCAGCTCACTTCCCGACAGGCAATACGAGCAGTACTTC
TRBD2 | 17 | TRBJ2-3 | TRBV20-1 | . | CSARDRVAGARGDTQYF | TGCAGTGCTAGAGATCGCGTAGCGGGGGCCAGAGGAGATACGCAGTATTTT
. | 16 | TRBJ2-5 | TRBV19 | . | CASSPRGRVPQETQYF | TGTGCCAGTAGTCCGCGGGGACGAGTCCCCCAAGAGACCCAGTACTTC
. | 13 | TRBJ1-2 | TRBV2 | . | CASMGSGLYGYTF | TGTGCCAGCATGGGTTCTGGTCTCTATGGCTACACCTTC
TRBD1 | 13 | TRBJ1-5 | TRBV6-1 | few | CASRNRGNQPQHF | TGTGCCAGCAGGAACAGGGGGAACCAGCCCCAGCATTTT
. | 14 | TRBJ2-3 | TRBV9 | few | CASSRLPGTDTQYF | TGTGCCAGCAGTCGACTCCCTGGCACAGATACGCAGTATTTT
. | 16 | TRBJ1-2 | TRBV28 | few | CASSPRFEGLEYGYTF | TGTGCCAGCAGTCCACGCTTCGAGGGGCTCGAATATGGCTACACCTTC
. | 20 | TRBJ2-3 | TRBV4-2 | many | CASSQGLGSGNLGNTDTQYF | TGTGCCAGCAGCCAAGGGCTAGGCAGCGGTAACCTCGGAAACACAGATACGCAGTATTTT
TRBD1 | 16 | TRBJ2-3 | TRBV6-1 | . | CASSRPGTGLSDTQYF | TGTGCCAGCAGCCGTCCCGGGACAGGGTTGTCAGATACGCAGTATTTT
TRBD1 | 15 | TRBJ2-2 | TRBV4-3 | . | CASRHRGVGTGELFF | TGCGCCAGCAGACACAGGGGGGTGGGCACCGGGGAGCTGTTTTTT
. | 16 | TRBJ2-2 | TRBV6-6 | . | CASSYSVISGTGELFF | TGTGCCAGCAGTTACTCGGTGATTTCAGGCACCGGGGAGCTGTTTTTT
TRBD2 | 17 | TRBJ2-3 | TRBV7-3 | . | CASSSIGGGGATDTQYF | TGTGCCAGCAGCTCGATCGGGGGGGGCGGAGCGACAGATACGCAGTATTTT
TRBD1 | 12 | TRBJ1-2 | TRBV28 | few | CASSSQGESYTF | TGTGCCAGCAGCTCACAGGGGGAAAGCTACACCTTC
. | 14 | TRBJ2-7 | TRBV4-3 | few | CASSQGGTSGEQYF | TGCGCCAGCAGCCAAGGCGGGACATCGGGCGAGCAGTACTTC
. | 14 | TRBJ2-7 | TRBV6-5 | few | CASSYRVSSYEQYF | TGTGCCAGCAGTTATCGCGTGTCCTCCTACGAGCAGTACTTC
TRBD1 | 13 | TRBJ1-6 | TRBV9 | . | CASSLRGPSPLHF | TGTGCCAGCAGCCTCAGGGGGCCTTCACCCCTCCACTTT
. | 16 | TRBJ2-1 | TRBV9 | many | CASSYRDRTSGNEQFF | TGTGCCAGCAGCTACCGGGACCGAACCTCAGGGAATGAGCAGTTCTTC
. | 14 | TRBJ1-1 | TRBV7-2 | few | CASSLTLISREAFF | TGTGCCAGCAGCTTAACGCTGATTTCGAGGGAAGCTTTCTTT
TRBD2 | 18 | TRBJ2-1 | TRBV7-2 | few | CASSHPAGLAGESHEQFF | TGTGCCAGCAGCCACCCCGCGGGACTAGCGGGGGAGTCTCATGAGCAGTTCTTC
. | 15 | TRBJ2-2 | TRBV27 | few | CASSLHLRGTGELFF | TGTGCCAGCAGTTTACACTTACGCGGCACCGGGGAGCTGTTTTTT
. | 14 | TRBJ1-5 | TRBV20-1 | once | CSASLGVDNQPQHF | TGCAGTGCTAGCTTGGGGGTTGACAATCAGCCCCAGCATTTT
. | 14 | TRBJ1-1 | TRBV29-1 | many | CSVVQALANTEAFF | TGCAGCGTTGTGCAGGCTCTGGCGAACACTGAAGCTTTCTTT
. | 11 | TRBJ2-7 | TRBV20-1 | many | CSATGNYEQYF | TGCAGTGCTACAGGAAACTACGAGCAGTACTTC
. | 14 | TRBJ2-1 | TRBV5-4 | . | CASSPDRGGNEQFF | TGTGCCAGCAGCCCCGACAGGGGAGGGAATGAGCAGTTCTTC
. | 13 | TRBJ1-2 | TRBV4-2 | . | CASSLQGLGGYTF | TGTGCCAGCAGCCTTCAGGGCTTGGGTGGCTACACCTTC
. | 15 | TRBJ1-6 | TRBV4-3 | . | CASSTGGAGWSPLHF | TGCGCCAGCAGCACGGGGGGCGCGGGTTGGTCACCCCTCCACTTT
. | 13 | TRBJ1-6 | TRBV5-6 | few | CASSLGGESPLHF | TGTGCCAGCAGCTTGGGGGGTGAGTCACCCCTCCACTTT
TRBD2 | 15 | TRBJ2-7 | TRBV5-1 | few | CASSYTAGGPSEQYF | TGCGCCAGCAGCTATACAGCGGGGGGGCCGAGTGAGCAGTACTTC
. | 12 | TRBJ1-2 | TRBV5-6 | . | CASSLWKYGYTF | TGTGCCAGCAGCTTGTGGAAGTATGGCTACACCTTC
. | 12 | TRBJ2-2 | TRBV19 | . | CASSRETGELFF | TGTGCCAGTAGTAGGGAGACCGGGGAGCTGTTTTTT
TRBD1 | 19 | TRBJ1-4 | TRBV4-1 | . | CASSQESFRDRVSNEKLFF | TGCGCCAGCAGCCAAGAGTCTTTCCGGGACAGGGTATCTAATGAAAAACTGTTTTTT
. | 14 | TRBJ2-7 | TRBV12-3/TRBV12-4 | few | CASTSDGISYEQYF | TGTGCCAGCACCTCGGACGGGATCTCCTACGAGCAGTACTTC
. | 13 | TRBJ2-2 | TRBV2 | few | CASSEGNVGELFF | TGTGCCAGTAGCGAGGGGAATGTAGGGGAGCTGTTTTTT
. | 15 | TRBJ2-7 | TRBV6-5 | few | CASRGTLDLAYEQYF | TGTGCCAGCAGGGGGACACTCGATCTGGCCTACGAGCAGTACTTC
TRBD1 | 15 | TRBJ2-7 | TRBV5-1 | many | CASSLAGQRSYEQYF | TGCGCCAGCAGCTTGGCGGGACAGCGCTCCTACGAGCAGTACTTC
TRBD1 | 16 | TRBJ1-1 | TRBV7-9 | few | CASSLGRRGRGTEAFF | TGTGCCAGCAGCTTAGGGCGGAGGGGGCGCGGCACTGAAGCTTTCTTT
TRBD2 | 15 | TRBJ2-3 | TRBV7-6 | . | CASSHTSGGTDTQYF | TGTGCCAGCAGTCATACTAGCGGAGGCACAGATACGCAGTATTTT
. | 15 | TRBJ2-3 | TRBV4-1 | . | CASSQDQSYTDTQYF | TGCGCCAGCAGCCAAGATCAGTCCTACACAGATACGCAGTATTTT
TRBD1 | 14 | TRBJ1-2 | TRBV7-2 | few | CASSLGQGVRGYTF | TGTGCCAGCAGCTTAGGGCAGGGGGTTCGGGGCTACACCTTC
TRBD1 | 14 | TRBJ1-2 | TRBV7-9 | few | CASSSTGQPYGYTF | TGTGCCAGCAGCTCTACGGGACAGCCTTATGGCTACACCTTC
. | 13 | TRBJ2-1 | TRBV27 | few | CASSFGTLNEQFF | TGTGCCAGCAGTTTCGGAACCCTCAATGAGCAGTTCTTC
TRBD1 | 15 | TRBJ1-4 | TRBV4-1 | . | CASSQDAGGGEKLFF | TGCGCCAGCAGCCAAGACGCAGGGGGCGGTGAAAAACTGTTTTTT
TRBD2 | 13 | TRBJ2-2 | TRBV11-3 | . | CASSDGGAGELFF | TGTGCCAGCAGCGATGGGGGGGCCGGGGAGCTGTTTTTT
. | 11 | TRBJ1-1 | TRBV12-5 | . | CASVRGGVAFF | TGTGCTAGTGTCAGGGGAGGGGTCGCTTTCTTT
TRBD2 | 15 | TRBJ2-1 | TRBV24-1 | few | CATSETGGIYNEQFF | TGTGCCACCAGTGAGACCGGGGGGATCTACAATGAGCAGTTCTTC
TRBD1 | 17 | TRBJ2-1 | TRBV4-3 | . | CASSPATGDRYYNEQFF | TGCGCCAGCAGCCCAGCAACAGGGGACAGGTATTACAATGAGCAGTTCTTC
. | 13 | TRBJ2-7 | TRBV2 | . | CASRSRGPYEQYF | TGTGCCAGCAGGTCCAGGGGCCCCTACGAGCAGTACTTC
TRBD1 | 15 | TRBJ1-1 | TRBV3-1 | few | CASSRGTGVNTEAFF | TGTGCCAGCAGCCGCGGGACAGGGGTAAACACTGAAGCTTTCTTT
TRBD2 | 16 | TRBJ2-7 | TRBV12-3/TRBV12-4 | few | CASAGGVQGPTYEQYF | TGTGCCAGCGCGGGAGGGGTTCAGGGCCCTACCTACGAGCAGTACTTC
TRBD2 | 16 | TRBJ2-3 | TRBV24-1 | few | CATSDLRRGVTDTQYF | TGTGCCACCAGTGATTTGCGGCGGGGGGTTACAGATACGCAGTATTTT